This TCR beta chain was obtained from a study of T cells in Graves' hyperthyroidism and ophthalmopathy. PBMCs stemmed from approximately 9.1 ml fresh peripheral blood. This CDR3 contains 17 residues. From germline, CDR1 is SGHRS and CDR2 YFSETQ. Trimming pared 0 bases from V and 5 bases from J, leaving 15 bases between. Amplified TCR beta CDR3 regions came from RNA transcripts. Researchers ran a first-round RT-PCR on the TCR CDR3 using the HTBI primer set. TCRdb fed the multiplex PCR reads into MiXCR, producing one record per CDR3 protein. The sample lists about 200,000 distinct CDR3 sequences, about a sixth occurring once.

Sequenced input: blood. This receptor was taken from a man aged 50-59 years with Graves' hyperthyroidism. The chain recombines TRBV5-1 with TRBJ1-6; perhaps TRBD1 as D (5 bases). This CDR3 reads CASSLEGLGLHNSPLHF. CDR3 in DNA: TGCGCCAGCAGCTTGGAGGGACTGGGGCTGCATAATTCACCCCTCCACTTT.